These T cell receptor beta chains were read from a single sample in a study of shared clonotypes between healthy human individuals. Clones were sequenced by immunoSEQ multiplex PCR, and TCRdb holds only the in-frame ones, with some missing. Among hundreds of thousands of clones, roughly 96% were seen once, and the ten largest hold around 0.21%. Sample: naive CD8+ T cells sorted from blood. These TCRs come from a man under 40 in good health. The CDR3 runs from the conserved cysteine through the conserved F or W. The D gene is left open where the match is weak. Not all rows give a size; the values are once, few, many and, for expanded clones, a class.

>.|TRBD2|TRBJ2-3|TRBV25-1
TGTGCCAGCCCTATCAGGACTAGCGGAAGCCTAGGAAATACGCAGTATTTT
CASPIRTSGSLGNTQYF
>.|.|TRBJ2-7|TRBV4-1
TGCGCCAGCAGCCAGGACCGAGGGGTTGGCTACTACGAGCAGTACTTC
CASSQDRGVGYYEQYF
>.|TRBD2|TRBJ2-1|TRBV6-5
TGTGCCAGCAGTTGGGGGGGTGAGCAGTTCTTC
CASSWGGEQFF
>.|.|TRBJ2-1|TRBV10-2
TGCGCCAGTACTATAAACAATGAGCAGTTCTTC
CASTINNEQFF
>.|.|TRBJ2-3|TRBV7-9
TGTGCCAGCAGCTTTGTGGCCGAGGGAGATACGCAGTATTTT
CASSFVAEGDTQYF
>.|.|TRBJ1-4|TRBV10-2
TGCGCCAGCAGTGGGGGGATCTGGGAAAAACTGTTTTTT
CASSGGIWEKLFF
>.|TRBD1|TRBJ1-3|TRBV11-2
TGTGCCAGCAGCCTCGATCCGGGACAGGGGTATGGAAACACCATATATTTT
CASSLDPGQGYGNTIYF
>.|.|TRBJ2-3|TRBV7-9
TGTGCCAGCAGCTTAGTTAGTTCAGATACGCAGTATTTT
CASSLVSSDTQYF
>once|.|TRBJ2-7|TRBV29-1
TGCAGCGTTATACCAGGGGGGGTTGTCGACGAGCAGTACTTC
CSVIPGGVVDEQYF
>.|TRBD1|TRBJ1-2|TRBV6-5
TGTGCCAGCAGTGGACAGGGGGTCTATGGCTACACCTTC
CASSGQGVYGYTF
>.|.|TRBJ2-7|TRBV9
TGTGCCAGCAGCGTAACGGCTTGGCAGTACTTC
CASSVTAWQYF
>once|.|TRBJ2-2|TRBV5-8
TGTGCCAGCAGCTTGGCCGAGACCGGGGAGCTGTTTTTT
CASSLAETGELFF
>.|.|TRBJ2-3|TRBV6-1
TGTGCCAGCAGTGACCTCTCGTTAGCTCTTTGGGCCACAGATACGCAGTATTTT
CASSDLSLALWATDTQYF
>.|TRBD1|TRBJ2-7|TRBV28
TGTGCCAGCAGTTTAGAATCGGCAGGGGGATTAGGGCAGTACTTC
CASSLESAGGLGQYF
>.|.|TRBJ2-5|TRBV12-5
TGTGCTAGTGGTTGGTCCCAAGAGACCCAGTACTTC
CASGWSQETQYF
>once|TRBD2|TRBJ2-7|TRBV11-2
TGTGCCAGCAGCTTAGTCTTTGGCGGGAGCTCCTACGAGCAGTACTTC
CASSLVFGGSSYEQYF
>.|.|TRBJ2-7|TRBV7-9
TGTGCCAGCAGCTTAATGGGACGCTTTGTTACCTACGAGCAGTACTTC
CASSLMGRFVTYEQYF
>.|.|TRBJ2-7|TRBV19
TGTGCCAGTAGTATTGCAGGGTCGGACTACGAGCAGTACTTC
CASSIAGSDYEQYF
>.|.|TRBJ1-5|TRBV9
TGTGCCAGCAGCAACGACAGATATAGCAATCAGCCCCAGCATTTT
CASSNDRYSNQPQHF
>once|TRBD1|TRBJ2-1|TRBV7-2
TGTGCCAGCAGCTTAGGGGGGGGACAGGGGACGGACAATGAGCAGTTCTTC
CASSLGGGQGTDNEQFF
>.|.|TRBJ1-5|TRBV6-5
TGTGCCAGCAGTTACGGTCTGGGAGGAAATCAGCCCCAGCATTTT
CASSYGLGGNQPQHF
>.|.|TRBJ2-1|TRBV29-1
TGCAGCGTTGAGACGGACGGCAGGGGGGGGTACAATGAGCAGTTCTTC
CSVETDGRGGYNEQFF
>.|TRBD1|TRBJ2-7|TRBV13
TGTGCCAGCAGCTTAACCGAGACAGGGACCTACGAGCAGTACTTC
CASSLTETGTYEQYF
>.|TRBD1|TRBJ1-1|TRBV7-9
TGTGCCAGCAGCTTAGCAAGGACAGGGAGCGGCACTGAAGCTTTCTTT
CASSLARTGSGTEAFF
>.|.|TRBJ2-7|TRBV6-1
TGTGCCAGCAGTGAATCCGACAGCGTCCAGGACGAGCAGTACTTC
CASSESDSVQDEQYF
>.|TRBD1|TRBJ2-2|TRBV27
TGTGCCAGCAGTCCGCGGACAGGGCATAACACCGGGGAGCTGTTTTTT
CASSPRTGHNTGELFF
>.|TRBD1|TRBJ1-5|TRBV27
TGTGCCAGCGGACAGGGCCAGCGCAATCAGCCCCAGCATTTT
CASGQGQRNQPQHF
>.|.|TRBJ1-2|TRBV2
TGTGCCAGCCCTAGGACACCCCACTATGGCTACACCTTC
CASPRTPHYGYTF
>.|TRBD2|TRBJ2-1|TRBV6-5
TGTGCCAGCAGAGGACTAGCGAACAATGAGCAGTTCTTC
CASRGLANNEQFF
>.|.|TRBJ2-5|TRBV4-2
TGTGCCAGCAGCCAAGTCCTCGAAGGGACGGTAGAGACCCAGTACTTC
CASSQVLEGTVETQYF
>.|TRBD2|TRBJ2-1|TRBV6-1
TGTGCCAGCGGTCAGCGGGATGGGATAAATGAGCAGTTCTTC
CASGQRDGINEQFF
>.|.|TRBJ2-5|TRBV5-5
TGTGCCAGCAGCTTGGCCCCTACGGACCAAGAGACCCAGTACTTC
CASSLAPTDQETQYF
>.|.|TRBJ2-1|TRBV7-9
TGTGCCAGCAGTTTCATTATGGGATACAATGAGCAGTTCTTC
CASSFIMGYNEQFF
>few|.|TRBJ2-2|TRBV20-1
TGCAGTGGAGGGGTGGCCGGGGAGCTGTTTTTT
CSGGVAGELFF
>.|.|TRBJ2-1|TRBV7-9
TGTGCCAGCAGCTCCCAAATTATTCGGGCTAGCGTTAATGAGCAGTTCTTC
CASSSQIIRASVNEQFF
>.|.|TRBJ2-3|TRBV7-3
TGTGCCAGCAGCTTGGGGGACACAGATACGCAGTATTTT
CASSLGDTDTQYF
>.|.|TRBJ2-7|TRBV7-8
TGTGCCAGCAGCCCGACGGGGTGGTGGGACACACAGTCCTACGAGCAGTACTTC
CASSPTGWWDTQSYEQYF
>.|.|TRBJ2-7|TRBV6-1
TGTGCCAGCAGTCCGAGACGCCTCTCCTACGAGCAGTACTTC
CASSPRRLSYEQYF
>.|.|TRBJ1-1|TRBV27
TGTGCCAGCAGTAGTGGACAGTCTGAAGCTTTCTTT
CASSSGQSEAFF
>.|TRBD1|TRBJ2-5|TRBV29-1
TGCAGCGTTGAACGACAGGGAGAGACCCAGTACTTC
CSVERQGETQYF
>.|TRBD1|TRBJ1-3|TRBV7-6
TGTGCCAGCAGCTTAATAGGGGGCGAAAACACCATATATTTT
CASSLIGGENTIYF
>.|.|TRBJ2-3|TRBV7-9
TGTGCCAGCAGCTTATCTCTCCTAGATACGCAGTATTTT
CASSLSLLDTQYF
>.|TRBD2|TRBJ2-6|TRBV27
TGTGCCAGCAGTTTACAGTATAGCGGGAGGGCCTTTGGGGCCAACGTCCTGACTTTC
CASSLQYSGRAFGANVLTF
>.|.|TRBJ2-2|TRBV4-3
TGCGCCAGCAGCCAAGAATGGACGTCCGGGGAGCTGTTTTTT
CASSQEWTSGELFF
>.|TRBD2|TRBJ2-1|TRBV6-5
TGTGCCAGCAGCTCCGGGACTAGTGTCAATGAGCAGTTCTTC
CASSSGTSVNEQFF
>.|.|TRBJ2-7|TRBV6-1
TGTGCCGTATACCGGGGCAGGCCTTCCTACGAGCAGTACTTC
CAVYRGRPSYEQYF
>.|TRBD1|TRBJ1-5|TRBV19
TGTGCCACTGAGGCGGGACAGGGGCGCCAGCCCCAGCATTTT
CATEAGQGRQPQHF
>.|TRBD2|TRBJ2-1|TRBV6-4
TGTGCCAGCAGTGACTCGTCTAGCGGGAGGACCTACAATGAGCAGTTCTTC
CASSDSSSGRTYNEQFF
>.|TRBD1|TRBJ1-1|TRBV2
TGTGCCAGCACCAGAATCGCACAGGGGGCGATGAACACTGAAGCTTTCTTT
CASTRIAQGAMNTEAFF
>.|.|TRBJ2-7|TRBV7-9
TGTGCCAGCAGCTCCAATGACAGGCTACTCTACGAGCAGTACTTC
CASSSNDRLLYEQYF
>.|.|TRBJ2-7|TRBV1
TGCACCAGCAGCCAGAGGGGAGACGAGCAGTACTTC
CTSSQRGDEQYF
>once|.|TRBJ2-7|TRBV19
TGTGCCAGTAGTAGGGGATTACAGGGCGAGCAGTACTTC
CASSRGLQGEQYF
>.|.|TRBJ1-4|TRBV27
TGTGCCAGCAGTTTACAACAGGTATCGGGAAAACTGTTTTTT
CASSLQQVSGKLFF
>.|.|TRBJ1-3|TRBV6-5
TGTGCCAGCAGTCCCTTGGACTCTGGAAACACCATATATTTT
CASSPLDSGNTIYF
>once|.|TRBJ2-5|TRBV7-9
TGTGCCAGCAGCTTACGGACTAAAGAGACCCAGTACTTC
CASSLRTKETQYF
>once|.|TRBJ2-7|TRBV25-1
TGTGCCAGCAGATTGAGGGACGAGCAGTACTTC
CASRLRDEQYF
>.|.|TRBJ2-5|TRBV5-5
TGTGCCAGCAGCCTACTAGGGGTTCAAGAGACCCAGTACTTC
CASSLLGVQETQYF
>.|TRBD2|TRBJ2-5|TRBV7-6
TGTGCCAGCAGCTTAGTTCCGGGAGCGGGAGAGGTTTGGGAGACCCAGTACTTC
CASSLVPGAGEVWETQYF
>.|.|TRBJ2-7|TRBV29-1
TGCAGCGTAGCTAGGACAGACTCCTACGAGCAGTACTTC
CSVARTDSYEQYF
>.|TRBD1|TRBJ2-7|TRBV11-2
TGTGCCAGCAGCTTATCAGGGGGTTTAGCCTACGAGCAGTACTTC
CASSLSGGLAYEQYF